The 11 T cell receptor beta chains below come from one sample, sequenced in a study of T cell responses to AZD1222 COVID-19 vaccine. Method: immunoSEQ multiplex PCR; TCRdb's copy keeps in-frame clones and lacks some. This table holds fewer than 150,000 clones, just over 90% found once. The sequencing here drew on peripheral blood, taken on day 0 of AZD1222 vaccination. These receptors originate from an adult in good health.

The V call is TRBV15, the J call TRBJ2-5; 7 bases line up with TRBD2. The J segment lost 0 bases and the V segment lost 4 bases, leaving 11 bases of the junction unmatched. This CDR3 has 17 residues. Germline assignment: CDR1 LNHNV and CDR2 YYDKDF (reference sequence). The CDR3 sequence is CATSTTGERDYQETQYF. CDR3 sequence (DNA): TGTGCCACCAGCACCACCGGGGAGCGGGATTACCAAGAGACCCAGTACTTC.

This rearrangement joins TRBV11-3 to TRBJ2-3; D may be TRBD2 (6 bases). CDR3 length: 16 residues. V gave up 7 bases and J gave up 1 base, with 18 bases separating them. Germline CDR1 reads SGHNT; CDR2 reads YENEEA. The CDR3: CASKVSRGKGTDTQYF. DNA for the CDR3: TGTGCCAGCAAAGTTAGTCGCGGGAAGGGCACAGATACGCAGTATTTT.

The chain joins TRBV11-2 to TRBJ2-4; D is uncertain. CDR3 length: 13 residues. Trimming left V 1 base short and J 4 bases short, with 5 bases between. Germline lookup yields CDR1 SGHAT and CDR2 FQNNGV. The CDR3 spells CASSLGAKNIQYF. For the CDR3, the DNA is TGTGCCAGCAGCTTAGGGGCGAAAAACATTCAGTACTTC.

The chain joins TRBV19 to TRBJ2-2; tentatively, D is TRBD2 (6 bases). CDR1 and CDR2 (germline): LNHDA, SQIVND (reference sequence). This CDR3 comprises 16 residues. The V gene lost 7 bases and the J gene lost 4 bases, with 19 bases spanning the gap. CDR3 DNA: TGTGCCAGTACCCGGTGGAGGGCGGACGGCACCGGGGAGCTGTTTTTT. Translation gives CASTRWRADGTGELFF.

The chain is built from TRBV4-1 and TRBJ1-2; D uncertain. The CDR3 spans 15 residues. The germline V gene encodes CDR1 MGHRA and CDR2 YSYEKL. V dropped 0 bases and J dropped 3 bases, with 11 bases sitting between them. The CDR3 reads CASSQEGGSYYGYTF. CDR3 sequence (DNA): TGCGCCAGCAGCCAAGAAGGAGGGTCTTACTATGGCTACACCTTC.

The genes are TRBV7-6 and TRBJ2-6; tentative D call: TRBD1 (5 bases). Germline CDR1 and CDR2: SGHVS and FNYEAQ. The CDR3 sequence is 18 residues long. V lost 5 bases, J lost 3 bases, and 20 bases lay in between. In DNA form, the CDR3 reads TGTGCCAGCAGCATAATAGGTGGCCAGGGCTTTGGGGCCAACGTCCTGACTTTC. Translating it yields CASSIIGGQGFGANVLTF.

This rearrangement joins TRBV6-6 to TRBJ1-1; no firm D call. The CDR3 contains 13 residues. The germline V and J ends were trimmed by 5 bases and 0 bases, with 7 bases remaining between them. CDR1 MNHNY and CDR2 SVGAGI come from the germline V gene (reference sequence). The chain's CDR3 is CASSDVMNTEAFF. The CDR3 coding sequence is TGTGCCAGCAGTGACGTAATGAACACTGAAGCTTTCTTT.

The V and J genes are TRBV27 and TRBJ2-1; D ambiguous. V lost 0 bases and J lost 7, with 7 bases in between. The CDR3 loop spans 13 amino acids. CDR1 is MNHEY, CDR2 SMNVEV, per germline (reference sequence). CDR3 sequence reads: CASSLSPRNEQFF. As DNA, the CDR3 is TGTGCCAGCAGTTTATCCCCCCGAAATGAGCAGTTCTTC.

The rearrangement links TRBV5-5 to TRBJ1-4; D not resolved. This CDR3 is 13 amino acids long. The ends were cut back, 3 bases at V and 3 bases at J, with 6 bases in the middle. Germline V gives CDR1 SGHKS, CDR2 YYEKEE (reference sequence). CDR3 bases: TGTGCCAGCAGCTCCTCACCTAATGAAAAACTGTTTTTT. Translating it yields CASSSSPNEKLFF.

This sequence joins TRBV5-1 and TRBJ1-4, with D unclear. The CDR3 covers 18 residues. V was shortened by 0 bases and J by 7 bases, with 22 bases between the two germline ends. Germline values: CDR1 SGHRS, CDR2 YFSETQ. CDR3: CASSLGPLGNRGGEKLFF. Here the CDR3 DNA reads TGCGCCAGCAGCTTGGGCCCCCTAGGAAACCGAGGAGGTGAAAAACTGTTTTTT. Supplemented by reference TRBV5-1 and TRBJ1-4, the full variable domain reads KAGVTQTPRYLIKTRGQQVTLSCSPISGHRSVSWYQQTPGQGLQFLFEYFSETQRNKGNFPGRFSGRQFSNSRSEMNVSTLELGDSALYLCASSLGPLGNRGGEKLFFGSGTQLSVL.

The chain employs TRBV27 and TRBJ1-2; possibly TRBD1 for D (5 bases). The germline CDR1 and CDR2 sequences are MNHEY and SMNVEV (reference sequence). V shed 5 bases and J shed 8 bases, with 24 bases lying between them. The CDR3 runs to 16 residues. CDR3 DNA sequence: TGTGCCAGCAGTCCCGACCGTGGGGGGATTGTTTGGGGCTACACCTTC. It translates to CASSPDRGGIVWGYTF.